This TCR beta chain originates from a study of shared clonotypes between healthy human individuals (dated by TCRdb to 2018 to 2021). For the wider study: A few men and a couple of women, aged 18 to 49 years, made up the cohort. To increase sequencing depth and limit assay-specific biases, different laboratories used diverse techniques to prepare libraries and sequence TCR repertoires. Leukapheresis yielded between about 0.94 and 10 billion PBMCs per donor. To estimate repertoire size and how much clonotype sharing occurs between individuals, the study deeply sequenced the blood TCR repertoires of 5 or 6 healthy adults. Study-wide conclusions, independent of this receptor: Sampling was restricted to blood, and TCR repertoires in tissues likely differ from the TCR repertoires found in blood. Based on pairwise subsampling, the degree of clonotype sharing among donors was expected to be affected by sequencing depth. Because the study included only a small number of donors, the genetic and exposure-history diversity represented was limited.

About this clone itself: Its antigen remains unidentified. The input lacks base qualities; no much larger clone sits a single base away.

Donors were healthy HIV-negative adults with no recently reported acute infections or vaccinations. All donors were Caucasian adults living in Nashville, Tennessee, USA. For unsorted samples, some 100 million PBMCs were counted, and genomic DNA was extracted using the QIAamp DNA Blood Mini kit. Blood was obtained by leukapheresis, after which PBMCs were separated by Ficoll-Histopaque density gradient centrifugation and cryopreserved in liquid nitrogen vapor phase. For CDR1 and CDR2, the germline V gene (reference sequence) lists SGHAT and FQDESV. From its cysteine to its phenylalanine, the CDR3 spans 16 amino acids. Only CDR3 DNA is held: 48 bases, read in frame from base 1. V is trimmed back by 1 base and J by 5 bases, and the junction contains 8 bases that no gene match accounts for. Using the deep immunoSEQ assay, TCR CDR3 regions were amplified from genomic DNA by multiplex PCR. Extracted genomic DNA from each cell subset was spread evenly across all wells of several immunoSEQ 96-well plates, with each plate serving as a replicate. For unsorted PBMC, roughly 270 ng genomic DNA, equal to 30,000 or so T cell genomes, was loaded into each replicate PCR. Ten immunoSEQ deep assay plates were used to sequence the unsorted PBMC genomic DNA. Purified libraries were measured with a Qubit 3.0 fluorometer, size-checked on a Bioanalyzer 2100, and measured again with the KAPA Library Quantification kit. Every immunoSEQ 96-well plate was sequenced on a separate single-read 150-cycle Illumina NextSeq 550 flow cell. The source study handled its data this way. Because the immunoSEQ output included only junctional sequences and no quality scores, the filtering could not be the same as the filtering used for full-length reads. Sequences were annotated with PyIR, a Python wrapper for IgBLAST v1.9, using IMGT germline references to assign V/J genes and CDR3. Reads with weak V/J assignments (E-value above 1e-6), missing CDR3, stop codons, out-of-frame junctions, or ambiguous translated residues were removed. V3J clonotypes were defined as sequences sharing an identical inferred V gene, J gene, and CDR3 amino acid sequence. Percentage overlap between repertoires was computed as shared unique clonotypes divided by the size of the smaller repertoire. RTK rarefaction, the Chao1 estimator, and Recon v2.1 estimates of unobserved clonotypes were used to assess repertoire richness. Entries here come from immuneACCESS through TCRdb and include only in-frame sequences with V and J called. Some clones fail to appear in such tables; in the studies checked, an unresolved V gene covers under half of the shortfall, and the cause of the remainder is unknown. That table furnishes V, J and clone size, whereas the DNA furnished D and trimming. The sample includes 400,000 to 500,000 clones, with about 79% observed a single time. The top ten constitute 13% of the sample.

The sequence was obtained from a woman aged 40 to 49 in good health. Some clones in this sample may be carry-over from other donors' samples. The sequence links TRBV11-1 to TRBJ2-7; 10 of the junction bases match TRBD1. Sequencing used PBMCs. The CDR3: CASSLGMGQGNDEQYF. The base sequence is TGTGCCAGCAGCTTAGGGATGGGACAGGGGAACGACGAGCAGTACTTC. The full variable domain, with segments outside the CDR3 supplied by the reference TRBV11-1 and TRBJ2-7 proteins, appears as EAEVAQSPRYKITEKSQAVAFWCDPISGHATLYWYRQILGQGPELLVQFQDESVVDDSQLPKDRFSAERLKGVDSTLKIQPAELGDSAMYLCASSLGMGQGNDEQYFGPGTRLTVT.